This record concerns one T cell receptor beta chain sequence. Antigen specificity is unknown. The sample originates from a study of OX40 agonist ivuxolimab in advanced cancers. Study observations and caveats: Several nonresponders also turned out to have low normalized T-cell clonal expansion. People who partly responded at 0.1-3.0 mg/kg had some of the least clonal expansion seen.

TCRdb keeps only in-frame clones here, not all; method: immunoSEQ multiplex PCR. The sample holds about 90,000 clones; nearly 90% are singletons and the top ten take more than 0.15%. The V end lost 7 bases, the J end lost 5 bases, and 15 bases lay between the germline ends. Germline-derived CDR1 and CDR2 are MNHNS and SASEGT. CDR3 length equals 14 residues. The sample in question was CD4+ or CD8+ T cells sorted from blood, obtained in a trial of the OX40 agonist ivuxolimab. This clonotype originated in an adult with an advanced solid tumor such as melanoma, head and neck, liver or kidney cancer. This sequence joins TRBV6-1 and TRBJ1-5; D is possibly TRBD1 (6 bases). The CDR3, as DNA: TGTGCCAGCAATACAGGGCGTCCGGATCAGCCCCAGCATTTT. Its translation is CASNTGRPDQPQHF.